A single sample is the source of the 2 T cell receptor beta chains below, sequenced in a study of T cell clusters in autoimmune cytopenias. TRB amplification used approximately 250 ng of peripheral blood genomic DNA. TRB rearrangements were amplified by touch-down multiplex PCR with mixed TRB-A/B primers. TCRdb re-analyzed the multiplex PCR reads; it lists each CDR3 protein once, without DNA. The table counts a few thousand distinct CDR3 sequences; less than 30% lies in the top ten. The sequenced material came from peripheral blood. Receptor source: a human donor with an autoimmune cytopenia or autoimmune hepatitis (not recorded which).

The chain carries TRBV7-2 and TRBJ1-5; the D call of TRBD1 rests on TCRdb alone, since no DNA is present to check it. CDR1 is SGHTA, CDR2 FQGNSA, per germline. The CDR3 runs to 15 residues. CDR3: CASSLGDREVQPQHF.

By frequency, this clonotype is medium-sized. V gene TRBV12-3 or TRBV12-4 combines with J gene TRBJ2-7; TCRdb names TRBD2, which stays unverified in the absence of DNA. This CDR3 is built from 14 residues. The CDR3 loop reads CASSLNSGNYEQYF.